This T cell receptor (beta chain) was identified during a study of OX40 agonist ivuxolimab in advanced cancers. Study summary: Patients receiving dose escalation had hepatocellular carcinoma, melanoma, renal cell or head and neck cancer.

TCRdb's table, derived via immunoSEQ multiplex PCR, lists solely in-frame clones and lacks some. The repertoire holds tens of thousands of clones, with over 80% as singletons. Germline V gives CDR1 SGHRS, CDR2 YFSETQ. The trim removed 5 bases at V and 2 bases at J, leaving 11 bases unmatched. The CDR3 contains 17 residues. The sequencing here drew on CD4+ or CD8+ T cells sorted from blood, taken in a trial of the OX40 agonist ivuxolimab. The rearrangement uses TRBV5-1 and TRBJ2-7, with 12 bases aligning to TRBD2. The origin of this receptor is an adult with an advanced solid tumor such as melanoma, head and neck, liver or kidney cancer. DNA for the CDR3: TGCGCCAGCAGTTCCCCTAGCGGGAGGGCCTTGACCTACGAGCAGTACTTC. Its translation: CASSSPSGRALTYEQYF.